This T cell receptor beta chain was found in a study of blood T cells in healthy people across ages. General observations from the study: Estimates drawn from one million T cells were deemed to understate diversity.

The use of a sample-barcoded 5' primer and a J-beta primer mix characterized a second PCR of about 7 to 12 cycles. Each CDR3 protein gets one entry after TCRdb re-called the 5' RACE reads with MiXCR. Of approximately 580,000 distinct CDR3 sequences listed, more than 20% are singletons. This clonotype occurred a few times. Its specificity is unknown. CDR3 length: 17 residues. From germline, CDR1 is DFQATT and CDR2 SNEGSKA (reference sequence). Trimming left V 0 bases short and J 5 bases short, with 23 bases between. Each donor's blood draw was roughly 10 milliliters of peripheral blood. The same sample was also used in a study of T cells of mothers and their children. As reported in that work: A few mothers and their six children, all healthy Caucasians, donated. cDNA synthesis used all extracted RNA, about 1.6 ug per 15 ul.

Sequences were obtained from blood. The receptor was isolated from a boy aged 10-17 years in good health. This chain links TRBV20-1 with TRBJ2-7; no reliable D call. This CDR3 reads CSARDDVGVGNFDEQYF. The CDR3, as DNA: TGCAGTGCTAGAGACGATGTTGGCGTAGGGAATTTCGACGAGCAGTACTTC.